These 22 T cell receptor beta chains were sequenced from one sample in a study of T cell changes during pregnancy in multiple sclerosis. Measured with immunoSEQ multiplex PCR; TCRdb has only the in-frame clones, and not every one. The top ten clones hold around 1% of a sample with 75,000 to 95,000 clones, around 93% of them seen once. Material: peripheral blood, obtained before pregnancy. Receptors originate from a female donor with multiple sclerosis, enrolled in a pregnancy study.

V usage is TRBV11-2 and J usage is TRBJ2-3, with 9 bases matching TRBD2. V trimming: 1 base; J trimming: 0 bases; junction bases outside the gene matches: 2. Germline values: CDR1 SGHAT, CDR2 FQNNGV. The CDR3 extends over 16 amino acids. Written as DNA, the CDR3 is TGTGCCAGCAGCTTAGGGGCGGGGGGGAGCACAGATACGCAGTATTTT. It specifies CASSLGAGGSTDTQYF.

The chain combines TRBV28 with TRBJ2-7; the D gene is possibly TRBD2 (6 bases). CDR3 length: 14 residues. CDR1 and CDR2 from the germline V gene are MDHEN and SYDVKM. V shed 6 bases and J shed 0 bases, with 12 bases lying between them. CDR3 loop: CASRSRGSSYEQYF. CDR3 nucleotides: TGTGCCAGCAGATCCCGGGGGTCCTCCTACGAGCAGTACTTC.

This sequence joins TRBV27 and TRBJ1-1; 7 bases fit TRBD1. V lost 2 bases, J lost 1 base, and 4 bases stayed unmatched. Per germline, CDR1 MNHEY and CDR2 SMNVEV (reference sequence). This CDR3 contains 15 residues. The CDR3 sequence is CASSLGTAGNTEAFF. The DNA of the CDR3 is TGTGCCAGCAGTTTAGGGACAGCGGGGAACACTGAAGCTTTCTTT.

CDR3 amino acids: CATASGLAGVETQYF. CDR3 nucleotide sequence: TGCGCAACCGCGAGTGGCCTAGCGGGAGTAGAGACCCAGTACTTC. The chain has TRBV10-2 and TRBJ2-5, with TRBD2 matching 10 bases. The CDR3 has 15 amino acids. Germline V gives CDR1 WSHSY, CDR2 SAAADI.

The V and J genes are TRBV27 and TRBJ2-3; TRBD2 might be the D (5 bases). Germline V lookup: CDR1 MNHEY, CDR2 SMNVEV (reference sequence). CDR3 length equals 16 residues. Trimming pared 0 bases from V and 5 bases from J, leaving 15 bases between. CDR3 DNA: TGTGCCAGCAGTTTATCTGTGACTATTTTGGAAGATACGCAGTATTTT. It yields the protein CASSLSVTILEDTQYF.

V and J are TRBV14 and TRBJ2-7; the match to TRBD2 covers 12 bases. This CDR3 contains 15 residues. In germline, CDR1 is SGHDN, CDR2 FVKESK. Trimming at V came to 4 bases and at J to 7 bases, leaving 8 bases not matched to a gene. The DNA for the CDR3 is TGTGCCAGCAGCCTCAGACTAGCGGGAGTAGGAGAGCAGTACTTC. Residues: CASSLRLAGVGEQYF.

The J gene is TRBJ2-2, the V gene TRBV30; TRBD2 matches at 11 bases. With V trimmed by 3 bases and J by 3 bases, 0 bases remained unmatched. The germline V gene has CDR1 GTSNPN and CDR2 SVGIG (reference sequence). The length of the CDR3 is 14 residues. CDR3 sequence: CAWRLAGDTGELFF. The CDR3 nucleotides are TGTGCCTGGAGACTAGCGGGAGACACCGGGGAGCTGTTTTTT.

The V call is TRBV30, the J call TRBJ2-1; 13 bases fit TRBD2. CDR3 length equals 14 residues. V gave up 3 bases and J gave up 4 bases; unmatched junction bases: 0. Germline V gene data show CDR1 as GTSNPN and CDR2 as SVGIG (reference sequence). CDR3 bases: TGTGCCTGGAGGACTAGCGGGGGGTACAATGAGCAGTTCTTC. The encoded protein is CAWRTSGGYNEQFF.

This chain links TRBV19 with TRBJ1-1; 7 bases are shared with TRBD1. Unmatched junction bases numbered 9, after V lost 6 bases and J lost 2 bases. Germline V gene sequence: CDR1 LNHDA, CDR2 SQIVND (reference sequence). CDR3 length: 15 amino acids. The CDR3 reads CASRSLTGVNTEAFF. CDR3 DNA: TGTGCCAGTAGATCCCTTACAGGGGTAAACACTGAAGCTTTCTTT. The whole variable domain, filled in from reference TRBV19 and TRBJ1-1, reads DGGITQSPKYLFRKEGQNVTLSCEQNLNHDAMYWYRQDPGQGLRLIYYSQIVNDFQKGDIAEGYSVSREKKESFPLTVTSAQKNPTAFYLCASRSLTGVNTEAFFGQGTRLTVV.

CDR3 coding DNA: TGCGCCAGCAGCTTGGACAGGCTGAACACTGAAGCTTTCTTT. This sequence encodes CASSLDRLNTEAFF. V usage is TRBV5-1 and J usage is TRBJ1-1; the D gene is possibly TRBD1 (5 bases). Germline V gene sequence: CDR1 SGHRS, CDR2 YFSETQ. The germline V and J ends were trimmed by 0 bases and 0 bases, with 6 bases remaining between them. The CDR3 has 14 residues.

The rearrangement joins TRBV4-1 to TRBJ2-7; no definite D call. V was cut by 3 bases and J by 5 bases, with 8 bases left in between. The germline V gene has CDR1 MGHRA and CDR2 YSYEKL. CDR3 size: 12 residues. The CDR3 spells CASSHPGNEQYF. DNA of the CDR3: TGCGCCAGCAGCCACCCAGGAAACGAGCAGTACTTC.

The chain has TRBV25-1 and TRBJ1-1; D remains ambiguous. The CDR3 has 15 residues. In germline, CDR1 is MGHDK, CDR2 SYGVNS. V lost 3 bases and J 3 bases, leaving 14 bases between the germline ends. The CDR3 bases are TGTGCCAGCAGTGAGTGGTCCGTAAGCCACACTGAAGCTTTCTTT. This sequence encodes CASSEWSVSHTEAFF.

The chain has TRBV4-1 and TRBJ1-1; no clear D. Germline assignment: CDR1 MGHRA and CDR2 YSYEKL. The V end was cut by 3 bases, the J end by 4 bases, with 12 bases between. This CDR3 is built from 14 residues. The CDR3 region has the DNA TGCGCCAGCAGCCATAGCGGGTTCGGCACTGAAGCTTTCTTT. This translates into CASSHSGFGTEAFF.

The table lists this clone with a count of one. The chain employs TRBV7-2 and TRBJ1-3; D gene uncertain. Trimming stripped 5 bases from V and 4 bases from J, with 6 bases between. The V gene's germline CDR1 is SGHTA and CDR2 FQGNSA. This CDR3 contains 12 residues. CDR3 coding DNA: TGTGCCAGCAGCCGAGTAGGAAACACCATATATTTT. Its translation is CASSRVGNTIYF.

The rearrangement uses TRBV28 and TRBJ1-3, with TRBD1 matching 8 bases. CDR3 size: 16 residues. The germline V gene encodes CDR1 MDHEN and CDR2 SYDVKM. V gave up 4 bases and J gave up 3 bases; unmatched junction bases: 8. CDR3 region: CASSSPGRGLGNTIYF. CDR3 sequence (DNA): TGTGCCAGCAGTTCCCCGGGCAGGGGGCTTGGAAACACCATATATTTT.

This clone was counted a single time. One end of the junction varies from germline; a read error may be responsible. This chain connects TRBV4-3 to TRBJ2-1; 10 positions match TRBD2. CDR3 size: 18 residues. Germline-derived CDR1 and CDR2 are LGHNA and YSLEER. CDR3 DNA sequence: TGCGCCAGCAGCCAAGAGTCCCCTAGCGGGGGTAGCTACGATGAGCAGTTCTTC. Translated: CASSQESPSGGSYDEQFF.

The CDR3 region is CASSSSGVYGYTF. In nucleotides, the CDR3 is TGTGCCAGCAGCTCGTCAGGGGTCTATGGCTACACCTTC. The rearrangement uses TRBV7-9 and TRBJ1-2, with D possibly being TRBD1 (6 bases). Germline-derived CDR1 and CDR2 are SEHNR and FQNEAQ (reference sequence). V lost 4 bases and J 4 bases, leaving 10 bases between the germline ends. The CDR3 length is 13 residues.

DNA of the CDR3: TGTGCCACCGCTACGTCCGAGCGGGGATGGAGCACAGATACGCAGTATTTT. Translation gives CATATSERGWSTDTQYF. This sequence joins TRBV28 and TRBJ2-3, with 7 bases lining up with TRBD2. This CDR3 region has 17 residues. V gave up 10 bases and J gave up 0 bases; unmatched junction bases: 16. The germline V gene has CDR1 MDHEN and CDR2 SYDVKM.

The count of this clone is one. The chain has TRBV7-9 and TRBJ1-1; D remains ambiguous. Trimming removed 2 bases at V and 3 bases at J, with 10 bases between. The length of the CDR3 is 14 residues. The germline V gene has CDR1 SEHNR and CDR2 FQNEAQ (reference sequence). The CDR3 reads CASSLLSVDTEAFF. The CDR3 nucleotides are TGTGCCAGCAGCTTATTGAGCGTCGACACTGAAGCTTTCTTT.

The chain employs TRBV4-2 and TRBJ2-3; tentatively, D is TRBD2 (5 bases). The germline V gene has CDR1 LGHNA and CDR2 YNFKEQ. The V and J ends lost 1 base and 7 bases respectively, with 21 bases between them. This CDR3 has 17 residues. The CDR3 nucleotides read TGTGCCAGCAGCCAAGCTTGGGCTAGCCGCCTCGGGAATACGCAGTATTTT. Its translation: CASSQAWASRLGNTQYF.

The gene calls are TRBV5-4 and TRBJ1-6; 8 bases are shared with TRBD1. This CDR3 spans 16 amino acids. CDR1 is SGHNT and CDR2 is YYREEE in the germline V gene (reference sequence). The junction had 10 bases not matched to a gene; V was cut back by 3 bases and J by 8 bases. The CDR3 reads CASSWTAGTGYSPLHF. CDR3 bases: TGTGCCAGCAGCTGGACCGCCGGGACAGGTTATTCACCCCTCCACTTT.

The chain is built from TRBV7-6 and TRBJ1-1; D gene unclear. The CDR3 extends over 13 amino acids. Per germline, CDR1 SGHVS and CDR2 FNYEAQ. Between the trimmed V and J ends, which lost 3 bases and 2 bases, there was a span of 7 bases. The CDR3 loop reads CASSFRGNTEAFF. CDR3 in DNA: TGTGCCAGCAGCTTCAGAGGAAACACTGAAGCTTTCTTT.